This record concerns one TCR beta chain sequence. No cognate antigen has been identified for it. Base qualities are not provided; no much larger clone lies one nucleotide away. The CDR1 and CDR2 encoded by the germline V gene (reference sequence) are GTSNPN and SVGIG. Here V drops 2 bases and J drops 5 bases, and the junction holds 19 bases not matched to any gene. The cysteine opens and the phenylalanine closes a CDR3 of 18 amino acids. Just the 54-base CDR3 DNA is kept, in frame starting at base 1. Taken with the paper, the label for time point translates to: before neoadjuvant nivolumab. Patients were newly diagnosed with stage II-IVA oral cavity squamous cell carcinoma and had received no prior systemic or radiation treatment. The cohort was composed of patients with HPV-negative, locally advanced oral cavity squamous cell carcinoma. Samples were obtained from a longitudinal correlative study of a single-arm phase II trial of neoadjuvant nivolumab in oral cavity squamous cell carcinoma. Subject-matched pre- and post-treatment PBMCs and tumors from three responders and three non-responders were subjected to genomic DNA-based TCRbeta sequencing. The Maxwell RSC DNA from Tissue kit was used to isolate genomic DNA from tumor tissue.

For survey sequencing of tumor libraries, mostly roughly 5 ug of input genomic DNA was used, and two replicates were run per sample. TCRbeta libraries were prepared with the immunoSEQ hsTCRbeta kit according to the manufacturer's instructions. The completed libraries were mixed into a single pool at 3 nM, then sequenced with an Illumina NovaSeq 6000 S4 flow cell. The paper's processing steps were these. Raw data preprocessing and quality control were performed with the immunoSEQ Analyzer. The analysis was restricted to productive rearrangements, with each unique CDR3 amino acid sequence defining a clonotype. Using the R package tcR, the researchers computed the Gini-Simpson index as their estimate of repertoire clonality. Student's t test was used to compare Gini indices, and Pearson correlation was used to assess associations with tumor size change. The clones in this table, taken by TCRdb from immuneACCESS, are in-frame only. Not every clone is retained; where verified, under half of the shortfall comes from an unresolved V gene, and the cause of the rest is unknown. The V and J calls and the clone size are those of that table, but D and trimming were determined from the DNA. The sample table shows approximately 7,700 clones, and over 45% are seen once. The ten largest clones represent approximately 11% of the sample.

The data originate from a study of neoadjuvant anti-PD-1 for oral cavity cancer listed by TCRdb under 2021. Context from the whole study: Patients mostly received three to four biweekly doses of nivolumab at 3 mg/kg before curative-intent surgical resection. Patients without progression received a fourth nivolumab dose around day 43 and underwent definitive surgical resection on days 50-56. Patients with complete response, partial response or stable disease by RECIST 1.1 were defined as responders, whereas patients with progression were defined as non-responders. The parent correlative cohort had around 11 patients and a response rate of roughly 32%.

Beyond this particular receptor, the publication reports: Greater tumor shrinkage correlated with larger post-treatment sizes of preexisting intratumoral clones, which suggests that expansion of preexisting clones contributed to response. Higher pretreatment blood TCRbeta clonality and lower post-treatment tumor TCRbeta clonality were correlated with higher pretreatment blood Treg/Th17 ratios. TCR analyses included only a few patients per response group, and the authors called for larger cohorts for validation.

This TCR was sampled from a person aged 40 to 85 with oral cavity squamous cell carcinoma. Rearrangement joined TRBV30 to TRBJ2-5, and 8 junction bases match TRBD2. The material was tumor tissue, obtained before nivolumab (anti-PD-1) treatment. The CDR3 has the sequence CAWSRARGRAGVGETQYF. The nucleotide sequence is TGTGCCTGGAGTCGGGCCAGGGGTAGAGCGGGAGTGGGGGAGACCCAGTACTTC. The full variable domain, completed from the reference TRBV30 and TRBJ2-5 proteins outside the CDR3, reads SQTIHQWPATLVQPVGSPLSLECTVEGTSNPNLYWYRQAAGRGLQLLFYSVGIGQISSEVPQNLSASRPQDRQFILSSKKLLLSDSGFYLCAWSRARGRAGVGETQYFGPGTRLLVL.